The present TCR beta chain was sequenced within a study of CXCR3-negative and CXCR3-positive naive CD8 T cells. Regarding the study as a whole: In CXCR3-positive naive cells, the TRB CDR3s were more hydrophobic than in CXCR3-negative naive cells.

Turning to this clonotype: Its specificity is unknown.

In germline, CDR1 is SNHLY, CDR2 FYNNEI. The CDR3 is made up of 16 amino acids. Among CD8+ T cells, naive ones were CD45RO-CCR7+CD27+CD95-. The TRB cDNA libraries were prepared by 5' RACE with UMI labels. TCRdb reworked the 5' RACE reads into one entry per CDR3 protein, no DNA. The listing records over 5,000 distinct CDR3 sequences. The sequencing sample was made of naive CXCR3+ CD8+ T cells from blood. Subset: CD45RO-CCR7+CD27+CD95- naive CD8+ T cells expressing CXCR3 (TNR3+). The receptor's source is a human donor in good health. Some clones in this sample may be carry-over from other donors' samples. This chain uses TRBV2 with TRBJ2-3; TCRdb picks TRBD2, but there is no DNA to check that call. The CDR3 here is CASSEAGLAGVNTQYF. Full variable domain (remainder filled in from reference TRBV2 and TRBJ2-3): EPEVTQTPSHQVTQMGQEVILRCVPISNHLYFYWYRQILGQKVEFLVSFYNNEISEKSEIFDDQFSVERPDGSNFTLKIRSTKLEDSAMYFCASSEAGLAGVNTQYFGPGTRLTVL.